Listed here are 30 T cell receptor beta chains from one sample, sequenced in a study of T cells in Graves' hyperthyroidism and ophthalmopathy. It was RNA transcripts that yielded the amplified TCR beta CDR3 regions. HTBI primers were used for first-round RT-PCR of the TCR CDR3. TCRdb ran MiXCR on the multiplex PCR reads and lists one entry per CDR3 protein. The sample records 450,000 to 650,000 distinct CDR3 sequences, over 15% being singletons. Material for sequencing was blood. The receptors come from a woman aged 18-30 years with Graves' ophthalmopathy.

This clonotype was seen more than once but under ten times. The rearrangement links TRBV20-1 to TRBJ1-5; D remains unclear. The CDR3 covers 14 residues. The ends were cut back, 0 bases at V and 3 bases at J, with 9 bases in the middle. The germline V gene has CDR1 DFQATT and CDR2 SNEGSKA (reference sequence). The CDR3 DNA reads TGCAGTGCTAGAGATCCGGCAGCCAATCAGCCCCAGCATTTT. This sequence encodes CSARDPAANQPQHF.

As concerns this clonotype: A much larger clone sits a single nucleotide away, making a read error possible. This chain connects TRBV27 to TRBJ2-7; D unresolved. The CDR3 length is 15 residues. Germline V gene sequence: CDR1 MNHEY, CDR2 SMNVEV (reference sequence). The CDR3 coding sequence is TGTGCCAGCACTTTATCGTTGGAGATGGTCTACGAGCAGTACTTC. Amino acids: CASTLSLEMVYEQYF.

This clonotype occurred a few times. The conserved phenylalanine or tryptophan normally closing the CDR3 is absent here, so this likely arose from a read error. The chain uses TRBV6-1 and TRBJ2-5; 11 bases line up with TRBD2. This CDR3 is built from 15 residues. In germline, CDR1 is MNHNS, CDR2 SASEGT. J gave up 2 bases and V 6 bases, and 5 bases lay outside the gene matches. The DNA for the CDR3 is TGTGCCAGCAGAGAGCCTAGCGGGGGGCAAGAGACCCAGTACCTC. This codes for CASREPSGGQETQYL.

This clonotype was recorded many times. The V gene is TRBV30, the J gene TRBJ2-7, with 10 nucleotides matching TRBD2. The CDR3 has 13 amino acids. CDR1 and CDR2 from the germline V gene are GTSNPN and SVGIG (reference sequence). With V trimmed by 0 bases and J by 10 bases, 6 bases remained unmatched. The CDR3 loop reads CAWSVGASGSQYF. CDR3 sequence (DNA): TGTGCCTGGAGTGTAGGGGCTAGCGGGAGTCAGTACTTC.

The V call is TRBV7-3, the J call TRBJ2-5; 13 nucleotides agree with TRBD2. Germline V CDR1 and CDR2: SGHTA, FQGTGA. J gave up 13 bases and V 5 bases, and 19 bases lay outside the gene matches. The CDR3 consists of 17 residues. For the CDR3, the DNA is TGTGCCAGCAGCCCCCTCGGGGGTGGACTAGCGGGAGAGATTTCGTACTTC. Amino acid sequence: CASSPLGGGLAGEISYF.

This clonotype occurred many times. The V gene is TRBV28, the J gene TRBJ2-7, with D perhaps matching TRBD1 (5 bases). Trimming cost V 5 bases and J 3 bases, with 14 bases left between them. The length of the CDR3 is 14 residues. CDR1 is MDHEN and CDR2 is SYDVKM in the germline V gene. CDR3: CASSPQGNLYEQYF. The DNA for the CDR3 is TGTGCCAGCAGTCCCCAGGGAAATCTCTACGAGCAGTACTTC.

There are a few counts of this clonotype. Here the CDR3 reads CSAKLSGSYNEQFF. CDR3 bases: TGCAGTGCTAAGCTAAGCGGGAGTTACAATGAGCAGTTCTTC. This chain uses TRBV20-1 with TRBJ2-1; TRBD2 agrees at 8 bases. Trimming removed 4 bases from V and 4 bases from J; junction bases left unmatched: 6. This CDR3 is 14 amino acids long. The germline gives CDR1 DFQATT, CDR2 SNEGSKA (reference sequence).

This clonotype came up a few times. The rearrangement uses TRBV6-6 and TRBJ1-2; no clear D. The CDR3 is made up of 13 amino acids. CDR1 is MNHNY, CDR2 SVGAGI, per germline (reference sequence). The V gene lost 2 bases and the J gene lost 2 bases, with 6 bases spanning the gap. The CDR3 DNA reads as TGTGCCAGCAGTTACCGGTCAAACTATGGCTACACCTTC. Its protein is CASSYRSNYGYTF.

The V call is TRBV6-4, the J call TRBJ2-4; D is perhaps TRBD1 or TRBD2 (6 bases each). The CDR3 extends over 14 amino acids. Germline V gene data show CDR1 as MRHNA and CDR2 as SNTAGT. CDR3 loop: CARKGGLAKNIQYF. The CDR3 region has the DNA TGTGCTAGAAAGGGGGGCCTAGCCAAAAACATTCAGTACTTC.

This clonotype was found a few times. V is TRBV7-6 and J is TRBJ1-2; D not resolved. This CDR3 is built from 16 residues. V lost 5 bases and J lost 5, with 21 bases in between. Germline V gene lookup returns CDR1 SGHVS and CDR2 FNYEAQ. CDR3 loop: CASSPLTENHPYGYTF. The CDR3 DNA follows: TGTGCCAGCAGCCCATTGACCGAGAACCACCCTTATGGCTACACCTTC.

This clonotype was detected once. The junction differs from germline at one of its ends, possibly a read error. The chain links TRBV7-8 to TRBJ2-3; 11 nucleotides match TRBD2. The CDR3 covers 16 residues. CDR1 SGHVS and CDR2 FQNEAQ come from the germline V gene. CDR3 residues: CASSLAGGTSTDTQYF. The CDR3 DNA is TGTGCCAGCAGCCTAGCGGGAGGAACTAGCACAGATACGCAGTATTTT.

The rearrangement joins TRBV5-6 to TRBJ2-1, with D uncertain. This CDR3 contains 16 residues. Germline values: CDR1 SGHDT, CDR2 YYEEEE. V shed 2 bases and J shed 4 bases, with 16 bases lying between them. CDR3 bases: TGTGCCAGCAGCTTTAAAAAATCGGGCCTTTACAATGAGCAGTTCTTC. This translates into CASSFKKSGLYNEQFF.

With respect to this clonotype: A junction end diverges from the germline sequence, so it may reflect a read error. The chain uses TRBV30 and TRBJ2-3, with 15 bases identical to TRBD2. The germline V gene has CDR1 GTSNPN and CDR2 SVGIG (reference sequence). The CDR3 has 17 residues. The CDR3 sequence is CAWGLAGGPWGTDTQCF. CDR3 sequence (DNA): TGTGCCTGGGGACTAGCGGGAGGGCCATGGGGCACAGATACGCAGTGTTTT.

The J gene is TRBJ1-2, the V gene TRBV4-1; TRBD1 aligns across 7 bases. The V segment lost 3 bases and the J segment 0 bases; nucleotides outside the gene matches: 13. CDR3 length: 18 amino acids. The germline V gene encodes CDR1 MGHRA and CDR2 YSYEKL. CDR3 sequence reads: CASSHFKSPGQSNYGYTF. CDR3 in DNA: TGCGCCAGCAGCCACTTCAAATCTCCGGGACAGTCTAACTATGGCTACACCTTC.

There are many counts of this clonotype. The gene calls are TRBV6-2 or TRBV6-3 and TRBJ2-7, with D unresolved. CDR1 and CDR2 from the germline V gene are MNHEY and SVGEGT. The CDR3 contains 12 residues. Trimming cost V 10 bases and J 6 bases, with 16 bases left between them. The CDR3 region has the DNA TGTGCCACCACGCCCCCAGCGAGCGAGCAGTACTTC. Protein: CATTPPASEQYF.

This clonotype was found a few times. This may arise from a read error, as a much more abundant clone is one base away. The rearrangement joins TRBV11-1 to TRBJ2-7; 12 bases fit TRBD2. Germline lookup yields CDR1 SGHAT and CDR2 FQDESV (reference sequence). After removal of 6 bases from V and 3 bases from J, the junction contained 3 bases not matched to a gene. The CDR3 spans 14 residues. The CDR3 DNA follows: TGTGCCAGCAGTCGACTAGCGGGAGTCTACGAGCAGTACTTC. This encodes CASSRLAGVYEQYF.

This clonotype was found a few times. This sequence joins TRBV7-3 and TRBJ2-3, with 7 bases fitting TRBD2. There are 14 residues in the CDR3. Germline assignment: CDR1 SGHTA and CDR2 FQGTGA. V lost 3 bases, J lost 4 bases, and 4 bases stayed unmatched. The CDR3 spells CASSLRTRPDTQYF. DNA of the CDR3: TGTGCCAGCAGCTTGCGGACTAGACCAGATACGCAGTATTTT.

The chain couples TRBV20-1 to TRBJ2-5, with D unclear. V lost 5 bases, J lost 1 base, and 14 bases lay in between. Germline lookup yields CDR1 DFQATT and CDR2 SNEGSKA (reference sequence). The CDR3 sequence is 14 residues long. CDR3 in DNA: TGCAGTGCTCCAACCCCGCCCCTCCAAGAGACCCAGTACTTC. The encoded protein is CSAPTPPLQETQYF.

The V call is TRBV7-8, the J call TRBJ1-1; 11 positions match TRBD1. The V and J ends lost 5 bases and 4 bases, in that order; junction bases with no gene match: 15. CDR3 size: 18 residues. From germline, CDR1 is SGHVS and CDR2 FQNEAQ. CDR3 sequence: CASSPTIRDRGSATEAFF. As DNA, the CDR3 is TGTGCCAGCAGCCCAACGATCCGGGACAGGGGGTCGGCCACTGAAGCTTTCTTT.

The table lists this clonotype with a few counts. The chain employs TRBV7-9 and TRBJ2-6, with a tentative D call TRBD1 (6 bases). Trimming shortened V by 5 bases and J by 3 bases, and 20 bases separated the two germline ends. The CDR3 covers 18 residues. Germline lookup yields CDR1 SEHNR and CDR2 FQNEAQ (reference sequence). CDR3 loop: CASSPYSLGGFGANVLTF. In nucleotides, the CDR3 is TGTGCCAGCAGCCCTTACTCCCTTGGGGGCTTTGGGGCCAACGTCCTGACTTTC. The variable domain in full, completed from reference TRBV7-9 and TRBJ2-6, reads DTGVSQNPRHKITKRGQNVTFRCDPISEHNRLYWYRQTLGQGPEFLTYFQNEAQLEKSRLLSDRFSAERPKGSFSTLEIQRTEQGDSAMYLCASSPYSLGGFGANVLTFGAGSRLTVL.

There are many counts of this clonotype. V usage is TRBV20-1 and J usage is TRBJ2-5; 9 bases match TRBD2. Germline V gives CDR1 DFQATT, CDR2 SNEGSKA (reference sequence). This CDR3 is built from 15 residues. Trimming removed 7 bases from V and 7 bases from J; junction bases left unmatched: 16. CDR3 protein: CSGSYSGGNIGTQYF. CDR3 DNA: TGCAGTGGATCATATAGCGGGGGAAACATAGGGACCCAGTACTTC.

The chain employs TRBV29-1 and TRBJ2-7; D is unclear. The CDR3 extends over 12 amino acids. Germline V gene sequence: CDR1 SQVTM, CDR2 ANQGSEA. Trimming removed 1 base from V and 4 bases from J, with 8 bases in between. The CDR3 bases are TGCAGCGTTGAAGTGGTGGGGTACGAGCAGTACTTC. It is translated as CSVEVVGYEQYF.

The chain couples TRBV7-8 to TRBJ2-2; D is possibly TRBD1 (5 bases). With 5 bases removed from V and 1 base from J, the gap between germline ends came to 17 bases. Germline V gene lookup returns CDR1 SGHVS and CDR2 FQNEAQ. This CDR3 has 17 residues. The CDR3 loop is CASSPPIDRKNTGELFF. CDR3 DNA sequence: TGTGCCAGCAGCCCACCAATTGACAGAAAGAACACCGGGGAGCTGTTTTTT.

Note on this clonotype: Being one base from a much bigger clone, this may be a read error. V and J are TRBV7-2 and TRBJ1-5; D remains ambiguous. Germline V gene sequence: CDR1 SGHTA, CDR2 FQGNSA. This CDR3 is built from 12 residues. V lost 4 bases and J 8 bases, leaving 9 bases between the germline ends. The DNA of the CDR3 is TGTGCCAGCAGCTCCAACTTTGAGCCCCAGCATTTT. Its protein is CASSSNFEPQHF.

This clonotype was found many times. V is TRBV28 and J is TRBJ1-2; TRBD1 matches 8 bases. The CDR3 extends over 13 amino acids. CDR1 and CDR2 from the germline V gene are MDHEN and SYDVKM. With V trimmed by 2 bases and J by 9 bases, 5 bases remained unmatched. CDR3 nucleotide sequence: TGTGCCAGCAGTTTAGGTTCAGGGGGCAGCTACACCTTC. The encoded protein is CASSLGSGGSYTF.

The chain has TRBV4-1 and TRBJ1-5; no clear D. Between the trimmed V and J ends, which lost 4 bases and 4 bases, there was a span of 11 bases. Germline loops: CDR1 MGHRA, CDR2 YSYEKL. The CDR3 loop spans 14 amino acids. CDR3 DNA sequence: TGCGCCAGCAGCCGAAAGGGAGGGAATCAGCCCCAGCATTTT. It yields the protein CASSRKGGNQPQHF.

The rearrangement links TRBV11-1 to TRBJ2-7; 12 positions match TRBD1. V lost 5 bases to trimming and J lost 4 bases; unmatched junction nucleotides: 9. CDR3 length: 16 residues. From germline, CDR1 is SGHAT and CDR2 FQDESV (reference sequence). This CDR3 reads CASSPSGQGAQYEQYF. The CDR3 coding sequence is TGTGCCAGCAGCCCCTCGGGACAGGGGGCGCAGTACGAGCAGTACTTC. The full variable domain, its missing parts supplied by reference TRBV11-1 and TRBJ2-7, is EAEVAQSPRYKITEKSQAVAFWCDPISGHATLYWYRQILGQGPELLVQFQDESVVDDSQLPKDRFSAERLKGVDSTLKIQPAELGDSAMYLCASSPSGQGAQYEQYFGPGTRLTVT.

The sample holds many counts of this clonotype. The chain uses TRBV20-1 and TRBJ2-5; D gene uncertain. The V and J ends lost 0 bases and 4 bases respectively, with 12 bases between them. From germline, CDR1 is DFQATT and CDR2 SNEGSKA (reference sequence). The CDR3 is 14 residues long. This CDR3 reads CSARDLVGIETQYF. For the CDR3, the DNA is TGCAGTGCTAGAGATCTGGTGGGGATAGAGACCCAGTACTTC.

The chain couples TRBV11-2 to TRBJ1-6; 9 positions match TRBD1. This CDR3 is 17 amino acids long. Losses at the gene ends were 5 bases for V and 0 bases for J; bases not matched to a gene: 5. The germline V gene encodes CDR1 SGHAT and CDR2 FQNNGV. CDR3 DNA: TGTGCCAGCAGCCCAGGACAGGGGAGCTCCTATAATTCACCCCTCCACTTT. As protein: CASSPGQGSSYNSPLHF.

Concerning this clonotype: This may be a read error: a much more frequent sequence differs by one nucleotide. CDR3 coding DNA: TGTGCCAGCAGTATCGGGGGCGGTTGGCAGGGGATTTCAAGCTCCTACAATGAGCAGTTCTTC. It encodes CASSIGGGWQGISSSYNEQFF. J is TRBJ2-1 and V is TRBV27; tentatively, D is TRBD1 or TRBD2 (6 bases each). Germline V gene sequence: CDR1 MNHEY, CDR2 SMNVEV (reference sequence). The CDR3 consists of 21 residues. The ends were cut back, 5 bases at V and 0 bases at J, with 29 bases in the middle.